The present TCR beta chain was sequenced within a study of T cell responses to AZD1222 COVID-19 vaccine. Study results and limitations: Repertoire sampling occurred only after the peak T cell response. It was only a handful of AZD1222 recipients who were seropositive at baseline. At 160-218 and 743-854, vaccine-associated CD4 TCRs were dominant, and they spanned spike.

A note on this clone: Its antigen is undetermined.

Sequencing used immunoSEQ multiplex PCR; TCRdb keeps in-frame clones, though not all of them. The sample includes about 85,000 clones, roughly 90% of them seen just once. This sequence was found in an adult in good health. Sample: peripheral blood, taken on day 0 of AZD1222 vaccination.

The CDR3 is CATSEGEAGYTF. CDR3 in DNA: TGTGCCACCAGTGAGGGTGAAGCTGGCTACACCTTC. The gene calls are TRBV24-1 and TRBJ1-2; D is unresolved. Germline V gene lookup returns CDR1 KGHDR and CDR2 SFDVKD. The CDR3 is 12 residues long. Deletions cut 4 bases from V and 7 bases from J, with 9 bases between.